This T cell receptor beta chain was captured in a study of shared clonotypes between healthy human individuals. TCRdb's copy holds only in-frame clones and misses some; the assay was immunoSEQ multiplex PCR. The sample contains over 1.5 million clones, 98% of which appear only once. Deletions cut 7 bases from V and 0 bases from J, with 13 bases between. The CDR3 loop spans 14 amino acids. Germline loops: CDR1 SGHRS, CDR2 YFSETQ. The sequenced sample consisted of naive CD4+ T cells sorted from blood. Subset: CD45RA+ positively selected. The chain has TRBV5-1 and TRBJ1-1; a possible D gene is TRBD1 (5 bases). The receptor was isolated from a man aged 25 to 45 in good health. The CDR3 nucleotides read TGCGCCAGCCGTCCTGCAGGGATGAACACTGAAGCTTTCTTT. Protein product: CASRPAGMNTEAFF.